This is a list of T cell receptor beta chains from one sample in a study of regulatory T cells in long-lasting Graves disease. TCRdb recomputed calls from the multiplex PCR reads with MiXCR, one row per CDR3 protein. The sample has 410,000 or so distinct CDR3 sequences, about 15% seen once. These data were also filed under a second study, of T cells in Graves' hyperthyroidism and ophthalmopathy.

Sequenced material: peripheral blood mononuclear cells (PBMCs), taken at new diagnosis, from a patient treated with antithyroid drugs. The receptors were gathered from a woman aged 25 to 39 with Graves disease. The CDR3 runs from the conserved cysteine through the conserved F or W. A D gene is named only where the DNA matches it firmly.

V | D | CDR3
TRBV27 | - | CASSFPSPWDTPYNEQFF
TRBV19 | TRBD2 | CASSMGLDYPGRIF
TRBV2 | - | CASSEGSQFDEQYF
TRBV9 | TRBD2 | CASSVVMGLSDDGELFF
TRBV6-2/TRBV6-3 | - | CASSYLQASSYEQYF
TRBV6-2/TRBV6-3 | - | CASSYIPGAAHTIYF
TRBV10-3 | TRBD2 | CAISELWTSGSSNEQYF
TRBV3-1 | - | CASSQDGGGTGNTIYF
TRBV11-2 | TRBD2 | CASSLAGGRYNERFF
TRBV7-2 | - | CASSLLLTTDTQYF
TRBV7-6 | - | CASSLEVAEKLFF
TRBV6-2/TRBV6-3 | - | CASRPVGGEQFF
TRBV9 | TRBD2 | CASSAVLAGGRNEQFF
TRBV14 | - | CASSTQGSTGEQYF
TRBV6-1 | TRBD1 | CASTLARQGNTEAFF
TRBV30 | TRBD2 | CAWSAGLAGGFYTDTQYF
TRBV4-1 | - | CASSQVARSSYEQYF
TRBV6-5 | - | CASSYGVTYEQYF
TRBV15 | - | CATSRDWGRTTNSPLHF
TRBV12-3/TRBV12-4 | - | CASSLGVWGSGNTIYF
TRBV9 | - | CASSVVPEYEQYF
TRBV6-5 | - | CASSYSRRGDTYEQYF
TRBV13 | TRBD2 | CASSSENPGTSLYNEQFF
TRBV12-3/TRBV12-4 | - | CASSSGGVGETQYF
TRBV14 | - | CASSQLGHVGNNEQFF
TRBV7-2 | TRBD2 | CASSTGTSGTNEQFF
TRBV20-1 | - | CSASYTGLGYGYTF
TRBV5-1 | - | CAPKEGRPYSNQPQHF
TRBV7-6 | - | CASSLATSSSVNEQFF
TRBV2 | TRBD2 | CASLSGSGNEQFF
TRBV12-3/TRBV12-4 | - | CASSVDPISYEQYF
TRBV18 | TRBD1 | CASSPGTDQPQHF
TRBV19 | - | CASSIRGIGELFF
TRBV7-2 | TRBD2 | CASSAEIAGGHPFF
TRBV20-1 | TRBD1 | CSADSGTGLSNQPQHF
TRBV24-1 | - | CATSDPEEGVGEQYF
TRBV7-6 | - | CASSPYTGSVNEKLFF
TRBV7-9 | - | CASSADYGYTF
TRBV19 | - | CASSPAAENYGYTF
TRBV30 | TRBD2 | CAWHQTSGAYNEQFF
TRBV2 | - | CATKRASGMGQPQHF
TRBV7-3 | TRBD2 | CASSLIPTAGGPSGELFF
TRBV7-9 | TRBD1 | CASSLDRGVRGETQYF
TRBV28 | TRBD2 | CASSSPSGRARGYEQYF
TRBV28 | TRBD2 | CASRGRISYEQYF
TRBV12-3/TRBV12-4 | - | CASSPRGRSGNTIYF
TRBV6-2/TRBV6-3 | TRBD1 | CASRKGQGRQETQYF
TRBV12-3/TRBV12-4 | TRBD2 | CASSISPGLAGLNEQFF
TRBV4-2 | - | CASLGEETQYF
TRBV28 | TRBD2 | CASSLLAGDSGTQYF